The 6 T cell receptor beta chains below come from one sample, sequenced in a study of shared clonotypes between healthy human individuals. Naive CD8 cells lacked CD45RO, underwent positive selection for CCR7 and left out terminally differentiated effector memory CD45RA+ cells. The protocol was immunoSEQ multiplex PCR, while the TCRdb copy is restricted to in-frame clones and leaves out a portion. The table records some 2 million clones, about 94% of them present only once. What was sequenced was naive CD8+ T cells sorted from blood. The receptors derive from a man aged 18 to 30 in good health.

This clone was seen only a few times. The rearrangement links TRBV4-1 to TRBJ1-2, with D hard to call. The CDR3 has 14 amino acids. Germline CDR1 is MGHRA and CDR2 is YSYEKL. Trimming cost V 2 bases and J 3 bases, with 10 bases left between them. The CDR3 nucleotides are TGCGCCAGCAGCCAACTTTCAGGTCACTATGGCTACACCTTC. It codes for CASSQLSGHYGYTF.

The chain recombines TRBV29-1 with TRBJ2-7; the D is unclear. The V end was cut by 4 bases, the J end by 2 bases, with 9 bases between. The CDR3 has 12 residues. In germline, CDR1 is SQVTM, CDR2 ANQGSEA. In DNA form, the CDR3 reads TGCAGCGTTGGAGAGTTTGCCTACGAGCAGTACTTC. It is translated as CSVGEFAYEQYF.

This rearrangement joins TRBV14 to TRBJ2-7; D not resolved. CDR3 length equals 13 residues. Germline CDR1 reads SGHDN; CDR2 reads FVKESK. The germline V and J ends were trimmed by 1 base and 2 bases, with 6 bases remaining between them. This chain's CDR3 is CASSQGIAYEQYF. CDR3 coding DNA: TGTGCCAGCAGCCAAGGGATCGCCTACGAGCAGTACTTC. The complete variable domain, with remaining parts taken from reference TRBV14 and TRBJ2-7, reads EAGVTQFPSHSVIEKGQTVTLRCDPISGHDNLYWYRRVMGKEIKFLLHFVKESKQDESGMPNNRFLAERTGGTYSTLKVQPAELEDSGVYFCASSQGIAYEQYFGPGTRLTVT.

This rearrangement joins TRBV5-4 to TRBJ2-3; 10 bases line up with TRBD1. The CDR3 spans 15 residues. Looked up from germline, CDR1 is SGHNT and CDR2 is YYREEE (reference sequence). With 5 bases clipped from V and 4 bases from J, the junction kept 7 bases outside the gene matches. CDR3 DNA sequence: TGTGCCAGCAGGACAGGGGGCGCGGTGGCAGATACGCAGTATTTT. The encoded protein is CASRTGGAVADTQYF.

The rearrangement links TRBV7-6 to TRBJ2-5; D is unclear. CDR1 and CDR2 from the germline V gene are SGHVS and FNYEAQ. Deletions cut 8 bases from V and 3 bases from J, with 13 bases between. CDR3 length: 13 amino acids. CDR3 DNA: TGTGCCAGCTATCATCCCGAGAAAGAGACCCAGTACTTC. Protein product: CASYHPEKETQYF. The full variable domain, in which reference TRBV7-6 and TRBJ2-5 provide the parts outside the CDR3, is GAGVSQSPRYKVTKRGQDVALRCDPISGHVSLYWYRQALGQGPEFLTYFNYEAQQDKSGLPNDRFSAERPEGSISTLTIQRTEQRDSAMYRCASYHPEKETQYFGPGTRLLVL.

The chain combines TRBV9 with TRBJ2-7; 13 positions match TRBD2. Per germline, CDR1 SGDLS and CDR2 YYNGEE. The CDR3 extends over 17 amino acids. Trimming at V came to 3 bases and at J to 2 bases, leaving 8 bases not matched to a gene. The CDR3 coding sequence is TGTGCCAGCAGCGCCGGTTTGGGACTAGCGGGGACCTACGAGCAGTACTTC. Amino acids: CASSAGLGLAGTYEQYF.